Sequencing of this TCR beta chain was carried out in a study of blood T cell repertoires in COVID-19 (dated by TCRdb to 2020 to 2022). In the study overall: Samples covering the acute and convalescent phases of COVID-19 were provided by collaborators in the United States, Italy and Spain. The material from the prospective study consisted of cDNA or gDNA derived from T cells, B-cell-depleted T cells, or PBMCs. Subjects who had been exposed to COVID-19, were actively infected with it, or had recovered from it provided the deeply sampled blood TCRbeta repertoires that made up the dataset. The repertoires were made available in a free public database intended to serve as a resource for research on the immune response to SARS-CoV-2. Samples were obtained from the ongoing ImmuneRACE study (first 160 participants) and from some 1,200 subjects provided by 6 global collaborators. The sample metadata nearly always contained a de-identified subject ID, COVID-19 status, age in years and sex. Where available, HLA class I and class II types were obtained from metadata supplied by the sample provider rather than from assay-based typing.

With regard to this clone: The clone's antigen remains unknown. It has no much larger one-base neighbor in the sample; base qualities were not kept.

The immunoSEQ Assay, a bias-controlled multiplex PCR, was used to amplify TCRbeta CDR3 regions from genomic DNA. The authors processed their data as follows. The number of nucleated cells in each sample was estimated by amplification of reference gene primers within the assay. Sequence reads were collapsed and filtered to measure the absolute abundance of every unique TCRbeta CDR3 rearrangement. For each sample, productive Simpson clonality was calculated by taking the square root of Simpson's diversity index across productive rearrangements. What TCRdb holds here is the immuneACCESS table cut down to in-frame rearrangements. Part of the clones is not present; checked against another copy, under half of the missing clones reflect an unresolved V gene, and the others are unexplained. The V and J calls and clone size are taken from that table; D and trimming were inferred from the DNA. This sample lists some 240,000 clones; 75% to 85% were detected once. The ten biggest clones cover 1.4% of the sample.

A second Seattle source provided samples from volunteer blood donors who had recovered from COVID-19. The collaborating institutions used their own protocols to collect whole blood in K2EDTA tubes. Collaborator samples were shipped for TCRbeta analysis as frozen whole blood, isolated PBMCs, or DNA extracted from either sample type. Spanning cysteine to phenylalanine, the CDR3 consists of 14 amino acids. Solely the CDR3 DNA is kept, with 42 bases framed from the first base. V ends up 0 bases short and J 3 bases short, with an unmatched junction base count of 3. CDR1 and CDR2 were assigned from the germline V gene as SGHRS and YFSETQ. The paper's findings and limits, for the study overall: The quantity of clinical and demographic metadata differed by source and by participant and was supplied without curation.

This receptor was taken from a woman between 35 and 50 years old who had recovered from COVID-19. This chain joins TRBV5-1 to TRBJ2-7, with TRBD1 matching 7 junction bases. Sequenced input: peripheral blood. CDR3 loop: CASSLDRGYYEQYF. The DNA is as follows: TGCGCCAGCAGCTTGGACAGGGGCTACTACGAGCAGTACTTC.